These 21 T cell receptor beta chains were sequenced from one sample in a study of T cells in Graves' hyperthyroidism and ophthalmopathy. Authors of the study amplified TCR beta CDR3 regions from RNA transcripts. The HTBI set primed first-round TCR CDR3 RT-PCR. TCRdb used MiXCR to reprocess the multiplex PCR reads, holding one entry per CDR3 protein. The sample consists of a few hundred thousand distinct CDR3 sequences, around an eighth of them appearing once. Sequenced sample: blood. The receptors were sampled from a man under 40 with Graves' hyperthyroidism that later progressed to Graves' ophthalmopathy.

The rearrangement links TRBV4-1 to TRBJ2-5; 9 bases are a match to TRBD2. Germline CDR1 reads MGHRA; CDR2 reads YSYEKL. The CDR3 consists of 16 residues. The junction had 11 bases not matched to a gene; V was cut back by 5 bases and J by 4 bases. CDR3 loop: CASSKSRGGRGETQYF. The CDR3 coding sequence is TGCGCCAGCAGCAAATCGCGGGGGGGCCGGGGAGAGACCCAGTACTTC.

This clonotype was counted only a few times. The CDR3 bases are TGTGCCAGCAGCAGGGACCCCCACGAGCAGTACTTC. This codes for CASSRDPHEQYF. The chain is built from TRBV6-1 and TRBJ2-7; D is possibly TRBD1 or TRBD2 (5 bases each). CDR1 and CDR2 from the germline V gene are MNHNS and SASEGT. The germline V and J ends were trimmed by 6 bases and 5 bases, with 11 bases remaining between them. The CDR3 has 12 residues.

V is TRBV5-1 and J is TRBJ2-3, with 7 bases aligning to TRBD1. Per germline, CDR1 SGHRS and CDR2 YFSETQ. The J segment lost 0 bases and the V segment lost 8 bases, leaving 6 bases of the junction unmatched. The CDR3 length is 14 residues. CDR3 in DNA: TGCGCCAGTCGGGACAGCCAAAGCACAGATACGCAGTATTTT. Protein product: CASRDSQSTDTQYF.

This clonotype was seen a handful of times. CDR3 DNA sequence: TGCGCCAGCAGCCAGCAGGGGGTAGTATTTGAAAAACTGTTTTTT. Its translation is CASSQQGVVFEKLFF. The chain is built from TRBV4-1 and TRBJ1-4; 7 bases match TRBD1. Germline-derived CDR1 and CDR2 are MGHRA and YSYEKL. Trimming at V came to 3 bases and at J to 7 bases, leaving 8 bases not matched to a gene. This CDR3 region has 15 residues.

A note on this clonotype: A much larger clone is a single base away; this may be a read error. V and J are TRBV9 and TRBJ2-3; D gene uncertain. The CDR3 length is 13 residues. V lost 2 bases and J 2 bases, leaving 6 bases between the germline ends. Looked up from germline, CDR1 is SGDLS and CDR2 is YYNGEE. CDR3 bases: TGTGCCAGCAGCGTGGCAGACACAGATACGCAGTATTTT. It codes for CASSVADTDTQYF. The full variable domain, rest sourced from reference TRBV9 and TRBJ2-3, is DSGVTQTPKHLITATGQRVTLRCSPRSGDLSVYWYQQSLDQGLQFLIQYYNGEERAKGNILERFSAQQFPDLHSELNLSSLELGDSALYFCASSVADTDTQYFGPGTRLTVL.

Ten or more counts support this clonotype. The chain couples TRBV2 to TRBJ1-6; 7 positions match TRBD1. V lost 6 bases, J lost 8 bases, and 4 bases stayed unmatched. The CDR3 consists of 13 residues. Germline-derived CDR1 and CDR2 are SNHLY and FYNNEI. CDR3 amino acids: CASRQGEDSPLHF. CDR3 DNA sequence: TGTGCCAGCAGGCAGGGGGAAGATTCACCCCTCCACTTT.

In its sample, this clonotype was seen many times. This chain joins TRBV28 and TRBJ1-5; D unresolved. The CDR3 has 12 residues. The V end lost 6 bases, the J end lost 0 bases, and 3 bases lay between the germline ends. CDR1 is MDHEN, CDR2 SYDVKM, per germline. CDR3 DNA sequence: TGTGCCAGCAGCATTAGCAATCAGCCCCAGCATTTT. Amino acids: CASSISNQPQHF.

The V call is TRBV5-5, the J call TRBJ2-7; D call uncertain. Per germline, CDR1 SGHKS and CDR2 YYEKEE (reference sequence). Trimming stripped 4 bases from V and 2 bases from J, with 10 bases between. The CDR3 is 13 amino acids. CDR3 sequence: CASSLTPTYEQYF. The CDR3, as DNA: TGTGCCAGCAGCCTGACACCTACCTACGAGCAGTACTTC.

The genes are TRBV3-1 and TRBJ2-1, with 10 bases fitting TRBD1. V trimming: 5 bases; J trimming: 15 bases; junction bases outside the gene matches: 16. Germline loops: CDR1 LGHDT, CDR2 YNNKEL (reference sequence). CDR3 length: 15 residues. The DNA of the CDR3 is TGTGCCAGCAGCTCCGGGACAGGGGTTCCCGGTAGTCCGTTCTTC. It translates to CASSSGTGVPGSPFF.

The CDR3 here is CASSPDTNTGELFF. DNA for the CDR3: TGTGCCAGCAGCCCGGACACGAACACCGGGGAGCTGTTTTTT. The V gene is TRBV9, the J gene TRBJ2-2; TRBD1 is a possible D gene (5 bases). Germline lookup yields CDR1 SGDLS and CDR2 YYNGEE. The CDR3 is 14 residues long. With 4 bases removed from V and 0 bases from J, the gap between germline ends came to 7 bases.

This clonotype came up many times. V gene TRBV12-3 or TRBV12-4 combines with J gene TRBJ2-7, with 11 bases lining up with TRBD1. The CDR3 is 14 amino acids. The junction had 0 bases not matched to a gene; V was cut back by 3 bases and J by 2 bases. CDR3 in amino acids: CASSLDRGPYEQYF. The DNA of the CDR3 is TGTGCCAGCAGTTTGGACAGGGGGCCCTACGAGCAGTACTTC.

Many counts were recorded for this clonotype. The chain combines TRBV6-1 with TRBJ2-3; D gene uncertain. V was cut by 8 bases and J by 2 bases, with 14 bases left in between. This CDR3 has 14 amino acids. Per the germline V gene, CDR1 is MNHNS and CDR2 is SASEGT. CDR3 nucleotide sequence: TGTGCCAGCTCCCCCTGGTTATTCACAGATACGCAGTATTTT. Protein sequence: CASSPWLFTDTQYF.

This chain links TRBV7-9 with TRBJ2-7; 7 bases line up with TRBD1. With 5 bases clipped from V and 7 bases from J, the junction kept 14 bases outside the gene matches. Per the germline V gene, CDR1 is SEHNR and CDR2 is FQNEAQ (reference sequence). The CDR3 extends over 15 amino acids. Here the CDR3 DNA reads TGTGCCAGCAGCCCCTCCAGGGGCAGGGGGTATGAGCAGTACTTC. Encoded protein: CASSPSRGRGYEQYF.

This clonotype occurred many times. This chain uses TRBV11-3 with TRBJ2-7; D gene unclear. Trimming shortened V by 3 bases and J by 3 bases, and 9 bases separated the two germline ends. The CDR3 extends over 13 amino acids. Germline CDR1 is SGHNT and CDR2 is YENEEA. For the CDR3, the DNA is TGTGCCAGCAGCTTTCTAGAGCACTACGAGCAGTACTTC. This encodes CASSFLEHYEQYF.

This clonotype has only a few counts. The chain has TRBV7-9 and TRBJ1-5; D uncertain. Trimming removed 2 bases from V and 7 bases from J, with 6 bases in between. The CDR3 covers 12 residues. CDR1 is SEHNR, CDR2 FQNEAQ, per germline (reference sequence). Here the CDR3 reads CASSLQLQPQHF. CDR3 DNA sequence: TGTGCCAGCAGCTTACAGCTACAGCCCCAGCATTTT.

CDR3 DNA sequence: TGCGCCAGCAGCTTTGCCCCCTCGAGGGGGGGTGGGTCAGATACGCAGTATTTT. It codes for CASSFAPSRGGGSDTQYF. J is TRBJ2-3 and V is TRBV5-1, with a weak D call TRBD2 (7 bases). V was pared by 2 bases and J by 4 bases, with 23 bases between. From germline, CDR1 is SGHRS and CDR2 YFSETQ. The CDR3 length is 18 residues.

CDR3 in amino acids: CASSPRGQDTSGNTIYF. The CDR3 DNA follows: TGTGCCAGCAGCCCGAGAGGGCAGGACACCTCTGGAAACACCATATATTTT. The chain recombines TRBV6-1 with TRBJ1-3; possibly TRBD1 for D (5 bases). CDR1 MNHNS and CDR2 SASEGT come from the germline V gene. The V gene lost 6 bases and the J gene lost 0 bases, with 18 bases spanning the gap. The CDR3 extends over 17 amino acids.

This clonotype was seen repeatedly, ten times or more. The gene calls are TRBV11-2 and TRBJ2-1, with TRBD1 identical over 7 bases. CDR3 size: 17 residues. Germline trimming cut 1 base from V and 4 bases from J; bases unmatched to any gene: 10. Germline CDR1 SGHAT, CDR2 FQNNGV. The CDR3 is CASSLGRGRSLYNEQFF. Here the CDR3 DNA reads TGTGCCAGCAGCTTAGGAAGGGGGCGGTCCCTTTACAATGAGCAGTTCTTC.

This clonotype was observed a few times. This chain joins TRBV10-3 and TRBJ1-3; the D is unclear. This CDR3 has 13 residues. Deletions cut 7 bases from V and 2 bases from J, with 9 bases between. Germline V gives CDR1 ENHRY, CDR2 SYGVKD. The CDR3 region has the DNA TGTGCCATCAACCCAGGCCCTGGAAACACCATATATTTT. Translation: CAINPGPGNTIYF.

The rearrangement links TRBV30 to TRBJ1-2; D call uncertain. The germline V gene has CDR1 GTSNPN and CDR2 SVGIG (reference sequence). CDR3 size: 15 residues. The ends were cut back, 4 bases at V and 4 bases at J, with 19 bases in the middle. The CDR3 reads CAWTPRSVYLYGYTF. The CDR3 DNA reads as TGTGCCTGGACCCCAAGGTCCGTGTACCTCTATGGCTACACCTTC. Together with reference TRBV30 and TRBJ1-2, the CDR3 gives the full variable domain: SQTIHQWPATLVQPVGSPLSLECTVEGTSNPNLYWYRQAAGRGLQLLFYSVGIGQISSEVPQNLSASRPQDRQFILSSKKLLLSDSGFYLCAWTPRSVYLYGYTFGSGTRLTVV.

This clonotype has at least ten counts. The V and J genes are TRBV30 and TRBJ1-2; D remains ambiguous. Trimming pared 4 bases from V and 2 bases from J, leaving 8 bases between. The CDR3 sequence is 12 residues long. Germline V lookup: CDR1 GTSNPN, CDR2 SVGIG (reference sequence). The DNA of the CDR3 is TGTGCCTGGATTCAACAAAACTATGGCTACACCTTC. Encoded protein: CAWIQQNYGYTF.